The 14 T cell receptor beta chains reported below all come from one sample, sequenced in a study of post-analysis software for immune sequencing data. Findings and caveats of the study: Five TRBV segments (TRBV5-6, TRBV5-1 and TRBV20-1 among them) occurred more frequently in patients than in controls.

Unique molecular identifiers were present in the TCR beta cDNA libraries. TCRdb processed the PCR reads anew with MiXCR; each CDR3 protein has one entry. The sample comprises around 770,000 distinct CDR3 sequences, roughly 50% of which are singletons, and 4.9% rests with the top ten. Their antigens remain unidentified. Sequenced material: blood. The receptors derive from a girl between 5 and 17 years old with multiple sclerosis.

V and J are TRBV5-8 and TRBJ2-7; the D gene is possibly TRBD2 (6 bases). V lost 3 bases to trimming and J lost 7 bases, with 14 bases between them. This CDR3 spans 13 amino acids. Germline V gives CDR1 SGHTS, CDR2 YDEGEE. The CDR3 loop reads CASSCETRPEQYF. The CDR3 DNA is TGTGCCAGCAGCTGCGAGACTAGACCGGAGCAGTACTTC.

The chain links TRBV12-3 or TRBV12-4 to TRBJ2-1; D gene uncertain. The CDR3 covers 10 residues. The V and J ends lost 9 bases and 12 bases respectively, with 12 bases between them. CDR3 sequence: CASERPGQFF. In nucleotides, the CDR3 is TGTGCCAGTGAGCGCCCAGGGCAGTTCTTC.

V gene TRBV12-3 or TRBV12-4 combines with J gene TRBJ1-2; tentatively, D is TRBD1 (5 bases). CDR3 length: 12 amino acids. Trimming left V 6 bases short and J 8 bases short, with 13 bases between. CDR3 bases: TGTGCCAGCAGCCTCGCGGGGGTCGGCTACACCTTC. Protein product: CASSLAGVGYTF.

The chain recombines TRBV4-2 with TRBJ2-1; 9 nucleotides match TRBD2. The germline V gene encodes CDR1 LGHNA and CDR2 YNFKEQ. With V trimmed by 1 base and J by 5 bases, 12 bases remained unmatched. The CDR3 is 18 amino acids. DNA of the CDR3: TGTGCCAGCAGCCAAGCCTGGGCCGGCGGGAGGGGGGACAATGAGCAGTTCTTC. Protein product: CASSQAWAGGRGDNEQFF.

This clonotype has just a few counts. This chain uses TRBV28 with TRBJ2-7, with D possibly matching TRBD2 (7 bases). Looked up from germline, CDR1 is MDHEN and CDR2 is SYDVKM. V lost 4 bases to trimming and J lost 0 bases, with 16 bases between them. This CDR3 contains 16 residues. CDR3 in amino acids: CASSSPRRGGSYEQYF. CDR3 bases: TGTGCCAGCAGTTCCCCCAGGAGGGGGGGCTCCTACGAGCAGTACTTC.

Turning to this clonotype: The junction shows a germline mismatch at one end, possibly a read error. J is TRBJ2-2 and V is TRBV6-6, with D tentatively TRBD1 or TRBD2 (5 bases each). This CDR3 has 16 amino acids. CDR1 MNHNY and CDR2 SVGAGI come from the germline V gene (reference sequence). In DNA form, the CDR3 reads TGTGCCAGCAGTCACGCCGGGACGACGAACACCGGGGAGCGGTTTTTT. Protein product: CASSHAGTTNTGERFF.

This clonotype was observed a handful of times. This chain connects TRBV3-1 to TRBJ2-1, with 8 bases aligning to TRBD1. Judging by the DNA end, TRBJ2-7 fits better; the J call may be wrong. This CDR3 has 14 amino acids. Germline loops: CDR1 LGHDT, CDR2 YNNKEL (reference sequence). The CDR3 DNA follows: TGTGCCAGCAGCGGGACAGGACCCTACTACGAGCAGTACTTC. It encodes CASSGTGPYYEQYF.

This clonotype has a count of ten or more. The V and J genes are TRBV14 and TRBJ2-7, with D perhaps TRBD1 (5 bases). V lost 5 bases, J lost 7 bases, and 9 bases lay in between. CDR1 SGHDN and CDR2 FVKESK come from the germline V gene. The CDR3 contains 11 residues. CDR3 in amino acids: CASSRAGEQYF. CDR3 DNA: TGTGCCAGCAGCAGAGCAGGGGAGCAGTACTTC.

The chain links TRBV5-8 to TRBJ2-1; TRBD2 matches 9 bases. In germline, CDR1 is SGHTS, CDR2 YDEGEE. The CDR3 covers 18 residues. V lost 1 base, J lost 3 bases, and 11 bases stayed unmatched. This chain's CDR3 is CASSLRSSGKGGYNEQFF. The DNA of the CDR3 is TGTGCCAGCAGCTTGAGATCTAGCGGGAAAGGGGGCTACAATGAGCAGTTCTTC.

The genes are TRBV24-1 and TRBJ2-1; D remains ambiguous. The CDR3 covers 13 residues. Trimming removed 5 bases from V and 6 bases from J, with 10 bases in between. Germline lookup yields CDR1 KGHDR and CDR2 SFDVKD. The CDR3 nucleotides read TGTGCCACCAGTGCTGAAAGAGGCAATGAGCAGTTCTTC. Protein: CATSAERGNEQFF.

This rearrangement joins TRBV12-3 or TRBV12-4 to TRBJ1-1, with no clear D. CDR3 length equals 14 residues. Trimming cost V 2 bases and J 1 base, with 8 bases left between them. In DNA, the CDR3 is TGTGCCAGCAGTTTATTTTCCAGGAACACTGAAGCTTTCTTT. Translated, it gives CASSLFSRNTEAFF.

V is TRBV27 and J is TRBJ2-5; unclear D gene. CDR3 size: 18 residues. Trimming cost V 5 bases and J 5 bases, with 27 bases left between them. CDR1 is MNHEY, CDR2 SMNVEV, per germline (reference sequence). The CDR3 is CASSLDWVRVPRGETQYF. The CDR3 nucleotides are TGTGCCAGCAGTCTGGATTGGGTAAGGGTCCCAAGAGGTGAGACCCAGTACTTC.

The genes are TRBV4-1 and TRBJ2-7; no firm D call. Trimming pared 1 base from V and 2 bases from J, leaving 6 bases between. Germline V gene sequence: CDR1 MGHRA, CDR2 YSYEKL. This CDR3 spans 13 amino acids. The CDR3 DNA reads as TGCGCCAGCAGCCAAGTTGAACCCTACGAGCAGTACTTC. Translation gives CASSQVEPYEQYF.

This chain connects TRBV9 to TRBJ1-2, with D possibly being TRBD1 (6 bases). The CDR3 is 15 residues long. Germline V CDR1 and CDR2: SGDLS, YYNGEE. With 4 bases removed from V and 4 bases from J, the gap between germline ends came to 17 bases. The CDR3 region has the DNA TGTGCCAGCAGCCCAGGACTTGGACAGCTCTATGGCTACACCTTC. This encodes CASSPGLGQLYGYTF.